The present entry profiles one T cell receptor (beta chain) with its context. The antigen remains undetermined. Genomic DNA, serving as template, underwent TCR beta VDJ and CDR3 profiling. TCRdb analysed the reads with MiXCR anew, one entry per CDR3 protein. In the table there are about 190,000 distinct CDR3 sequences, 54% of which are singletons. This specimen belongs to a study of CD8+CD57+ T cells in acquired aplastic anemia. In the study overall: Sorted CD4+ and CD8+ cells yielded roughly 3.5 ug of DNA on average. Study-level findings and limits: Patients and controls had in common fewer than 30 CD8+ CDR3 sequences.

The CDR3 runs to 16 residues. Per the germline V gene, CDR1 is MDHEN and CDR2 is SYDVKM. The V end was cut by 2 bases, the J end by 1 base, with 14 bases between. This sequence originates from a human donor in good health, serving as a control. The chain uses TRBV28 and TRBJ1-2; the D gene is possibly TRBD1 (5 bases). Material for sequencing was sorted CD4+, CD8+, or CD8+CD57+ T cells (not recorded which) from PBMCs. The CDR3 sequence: CASSLVDSLHNYGYTF. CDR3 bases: TGTGCCAGCAGTTTAGTCGACAGTCTGCATAACTATGGCTACACCTTC.